This entry is about one T cell receptor beta chain. Its target is not known. The CDR3 sequence is 13 residues long. Germline loops: CDR1 MDHEN, CDR2 SYDVKM. Trimming took 6 bases from V and 6 from J; bases not matched to a gene: 1. TCRdb redid the calling of the 5' RACE reads with MiXCR, one entry per CDR3 protein. The sample holds roughly 3,600 distinct CDR3 sequences, about 9% seen once. The data were obtained in a study of spatial heterogeneity in lung cancer. About the research overall: Matched bulk RNA-seq provided a T cell module score, and TCR transcript counts in tumor regions correlated strongly with it. Study-wide results and limits: Beta chains had roughly 13% coverage of tumor T cells, and alpha chains had about 7%. Expanded TCR counts, ubiquitous and regional, correlated respectively with ubiquitous and regional nonsynonymous mutation counts. Tumoral mutation counts were tracked by counts of expanded intratumoral alpha and beta TCRs.

Time point noted: sample taken at primary tumor resection. No cell sorting; template was whole RNA from tumor, lung tissue or PBMC. This TCR was recovered from a male donor with early-stage non-small cell lung cancer. The chain carries TRBV28 and TRBJ2-5; 13 nucleotides agree with TRBD2. This sample comprised lung tumor tissue, obtained at surgery. The CDR3 spells CASRGLAGKTQYF. CDR3 coding DNA: TGTGCCAGCAGGGGACTAGCGGGGAAGACCCAGTACTTC.